The rows below give T cell receptor beta chains drawn from one sample of a study of Ad26.COV2.S vaccination and SARS-CoV-2 variants. Measured with immunoSEQ multiplex PCR; TCRdb has only the in-frame clones, and not every one. Of approximately 300,000 clones listed, around four fifths are singletons. Source: peripheral blood, taken in a trial of Ad26.COV2.S vaccine versus placebo. All receptors come from a person aged 18-65 years who received the Ad26.COV2.S COVID-19 vaccine or a placebo. Each CDR3 is given with its conserved first and last residue. Each record gives: clone size, V gene, J gene, CDR3 length, D gene, CDR3 protein, CDR3 DNA. The D gene is left open where the match is weak. The size entry is marked missing in some rows and otherwise reads once, few, many or a size class.

>once|TRBV19|TRBJ2-2|16|TRBD1
CASDKPGTGYTGELFF
TGTGCCAGCGACAAACCCGGGACAGGGTACACCGGGGAGCTGTTTTTT
>.|TRBV2|TRBJ2-5|14|TRBD2
CASRSGGSQETQYF
TGTGCCAGCCGTAGCGGGGGGAGCCAAGAGACCCAGTACTTC
>.|TRBV4-2|TRBJ1-5|18|.
CASSPTPSQGVSNQPQHF
TGTGCCAGCAGCCCAACCCCCAGCCAGGGCGTTAGCAATCAGCCCCAGCATTTT
>.|TRBV2|TRBJ2-2|15|.
CASNLQGSNTGELFF
TGTGCCAGCAACCTACAGGGATCGAACACCGGGGAGCTGTTTTTT
>.|TRBV11-2|TRBJ2-2|14|.
CASSLEGLTGELFF
TGTGCCAGCAGCTTAGAAGGCCTGACCGGGGAGCTGTTTTTT
>.|TRBV7-6|TRBJ2-2|16|.
CASSLEWGTSSGELFF
TGTGCCAGCAGCCTCGAGTGGGGTACGTCGTCCGGGGAGCTGTTTTTT
>.|TRBV14|TRBJ2-7|12|.
CASSQIRYEQYF
TGTGCCAGCAGCCAAATCCGGTACGAGCAGTACTTC
>.|TRBV30|TRBJ1-4|15|.
CAWSHGGRFNEKLFF
TGTGCCTGGAGCCACGGGGGGCGGTTTAATGAAAAACTGTTTTTT
>.|TRBV11-3|TRBJ2-1|13|TRBD1
CASSSRQGNEQFF
TGTGCCAGCAGCTCTCGACAGGGTAATGAGCAGTTCTTC
>once|TRBV6-5|TRBJ1-4|14|.
CASRYGSLGEKLFF
TGTGCCAGCAGATACGGATCCTTGGGCGAAAAACTGTTTTTT
>.|TRBV7-9|TRBJ2-7|11|.
CASSPENEQYF
TGTGCCAGCAGCCCAGAAAACGAGCAGTACTTC
>once|TRBV7-8|TRBJ2-3|16|.
CASSQLQWGAGDTQYF
TGTGCCAGCAGCCAGCTGCAGTGGGGGGCAGGTGATACGCAGTATTTT
>.|TRBV4-1|TRBJ1-5|14|.
CASSLRTANQPQHF
TGCGCCAGCAGCCTAAGGACAGCCAATCAGCCCCAGCATTTT
>.|TRBV6-5|TRBJ1-2|14|.
CASSYSRPDYGYTF
TGTGCCAGCAGTTACTCCCGGCCTGACTATGGCTACACCTTC
>.|TRBV7-9|TRBJ1-3|12|.
CASSFPGNTIYF
TGTGCCAGCTCATTCCCTGGAAACACCATATATTTT
>.|TRBV5-1|TRBJ2-1|15|TRBD1
CASSVTGGSYNEQFF
TGCGCCAGCAGCGTCACAGGGGGTTCCTACAATGAGCAGTTCTTC
>.|TRBV18|TRBJ2-5|12|.
CASSTRQETQYF
TGTGCCAGCTCAACAAGACAGGAGACCCAGTACTTC
>.|TRBV5-1|TRBJ2-3|16|.
CASSVNYRPRGDTQYF
TGCGCCAGCAGCGTTAATTACAGGCCCCGAGGAGATACGCAGTATTTT
>.|TRBV9|TRBJ2-7|14|.
CASNQGVLGHEQYF
TGTGCCAGCAACCAGGGAGTCCTGGGTCACGAGCAGTACTTC
>.|TRBV6-5|TRBJ1-1|12|.
CASRRLNTEAFF
TGTGCCAGCAGACGCCTGAACACTGAAGCTTTCTTT
>.|TRBV4-2|TRBJ2-2|15|.
CASSQRERGAGELFF
TGTGCCAGCAGCCAGCGCGAAAGGGGGGCCGGGGAGCTGTTTTTT
>.|TRBV9|TRBJ2-5|15|.
CASSVAPGGRETQYF
TGTGCCAGCAGCGTAGCTCCAGGGGGGAGAGAGACCCAGTACTTC
>few|TRBV14|TRBJ2-1|16|TRBD2
CASSLKRGLRDNEQFF
TGTGCCAGCAGTCTTAAGCGGGGGCTTCGGGATAATGAGCAGTTCTTC
>once|TRBV15|TRBJ2-7|15|.
CATSREYGDSYEQYF
TGTGCCACCAGCAGAGAGTATGGCGATTCCTACGAGCAGTACTTC
>.|TRBV7-9|TRBJ2-5|12|.
CASSFSVETQYF
TGTGCCAGCAGCTTCAGTGTCGAGACCCAGTACTTC
>few|TRBV6-5|TRBJ1-1|14|TRBD1
CASTLTGKYTEAFF
TGTGCCAGCACTCTGACAGGGAAATACACTGAAGCTTTCTTT
>.|TRBV28|TRBJ2-7|14|.
CASSSIFNSYEQYF
TGTGCCAGCAGTTCCATCTTCAACTCCTACGAGCAGTACTTC
>.|TRBV7-8|TRBJ1-1|17|TRBD1
CASSLGKPQGVATEAFF
TGTGCCAGCAGCTTAGGAAAACCGCAGGGGGTTGCCACTGAAGCTTTCTTT
>.|TRBV6-5|TRBJ2-7|15|TRBD1
CASSTGQGVPYEQYF
TGTGCCAGCAGTACCGGACAGGGTGTCCCCTACGAGCAGTACTTC
>.|TRBV4-1|TRBJ1-2|16|TRBD1
CASSQRQGNRVGGYTF
TGCGCCAGCAGCCAACGACAGGGAAATCGGGTAGGAGGCTACACCTTC
>.|TRBV9|TRBJ2-7|13|TRBD1
CASSSLDRDEQYF
TGTGCCAGCAGCTCCCTGGACAGGGACGAGCAGTACTTC
>.|TRBV19|TRBJ2-3|14|.
CASRDLVGADTQYF
TGTGCCAGTAGAGACCTGGTGGGGGCAGATACGCAGTATTTT
>.|TRBV5-1|TRBJ2-3|17|TRBD1
CASSPGTGVISTDTQYF
TGCGCCAGCAGCCCCGGGACAGGGGTTATTAGCACAGATACGCAGTATTTT
>few|TRBV19|TRBJ1-5|15|TRBD1
CASNRQGTSTEPQHF
TGTGCCAGTAACCGACAGGGGACCTCCACGGAGCCCCAGCATTTT
>.|TRBV28|TRBJ2-1|17|TRBD1
CASRSSQGTKYYNEQFF
TGTGCCAGCAGATCCTCACAGGGGACAAAATACTACAATGAGCAGTTCTTC
>.|TRBV7-6|TRBJ1-4|18|.
CASSLTLKGFATNEKLFF
TGTGCCAGCAGCTTAACTTTGAAAGGGTTTGCAACTAATGAAAAACTGTTTTTT
>.|TRBV29-1|TRBJ2-1|14|TRBD1
CSTSGTGGYNEQFF
TGCAGCACGTCAGGGACAGGGGGGTACAATGAGCAGTTCTTC
>.|TRBV5-1|TRBJ2-3|14|TRBD1
CASSFGTGTDTQYF
TGCGCCAGCAGCTTTGGGACAGGCACAGATACGCAGTATTTT
>.|TRBV6-5|TRBJ1-2|14|.
CASASTQGIYGYTF
TGTGCCAGCGCCTCAACCCAGGGTATCTATGGCTACACCTTC
>.|TRBV6-5|TRBJ1-1|14|.
CASSYRAARTEAFF
TGTGCCAGCAGTTACAGAGCAGCGAGGACTGAAGCTTTCTTT
>.|TRBV7-2|TRBJ2-7|17|TRBD2
CASSGSGLAGTSYEQYF
TGTGCCAGCAGCGGGTCAGGACTAGCGGGGACGTCCTACGAGCAGTACTTC
>.|TRBV29-1|TRBJ2-2|11|.
CSVIRGWELFF
TGCAGCGTGATCAGGGGCTGGGAGCTGTTTTTT
>.|TRBV7-2|TRBJ2-3|15|.
CASSFGLEGTDTQYF
TGTGCCAGCAGCTTTGGACTTGAGGGCACAGATACGCAGTATTTT